These T cell receptor beta chains were read from a single sample in a study of shared clonotypes between healthy human individuals. The repertoire was sequenced with immunoSEQ multiplex PCR; TCRdb's copy has only in-frame clones and lacks some. Here the sample spans 2 million to 2.5 million clones, 90% to 95% being singletons. The material sequenced was naive CD4+ T cells from PBMCs. The receptors derive from a young man in good health. Some clones in this sample may be carry-over from other donors' samples. The CDR3 runs from the conserved cysteine through the conserved F or W. Fields, in order: J gene, clone size, CDR3 length, D gene, V gene, CDR3 protein, CDR3 DNA. The D gene is left open where the match is weak. Clone size is shown for a subset of rows, as once, few, many or a class of expanded clone.

j_gene: TRBJ1-1
abundance: once
len: 14
d_gene: .
v_gene: TRBV6-5
CDR3aa: CASYGRGTSTEAFF
CDR3nt: TGTGCCAGCTACGGTCGGGGGACAAGCACTGAAGCTTTCTTT

j_gene: TRBJ1-1
abundance: few
len: 14
d_gene: .
v_gene: TRBV5-1
CDR3aa: CASSFTIGFTEAFF
CDR3nt: TGCGCCAGCAGCTTTACCATCGGGTTTACTGAAGCTTTCTTT

j_gene: TRBJ2-2
abundance: .
len: 16
d_gene: TRBD1
v_gene: TRBV7-7
CDR3aa: CASSPQGVMGTGELFF
CDR3nt: TGTGCCAGCAGCCCCCAGGGGGTGATGGGGACCGGGGAGCTGTTTTTT

j_gene: TRBJ1-5
abundance: once
len: 15
d_gene: TRBD1
v_gene: TRBV7-2
CDR3aa: CASSQHRGDNQPQHF
CDR3nt: TGTGCCAGCAGCCAGCACAGGGGTGACAATCAGCCCCAGCATTTT

j_gene: TRBJ2-3
abundance: once
len: 17
d_gene: TRBD2
v_gene: TRBV7-3
CDR3aa: CASSLRLAGVGTDTQYF
CDR3nt: TGTGCCAGCAGCTTACGCCTAGCGGGAGTCGGGACAGATACGCAGTATTTT

j_gene: TRBJ2-1
abundance: .
len: 16
d_gene: TRBD2
v_gene: TRBV7-8
CDR3aa: CASSESQREGYNEQFF
CDR3nt: TGTGCCAGCAGCGAATCTCAGCGGGAGGGATACAATGAGCAGTTCTTC

j_gene: TRBJ2-1
abundance: .
len: 12
d_gene: .
v_gene: TRBV30
CDR3aa: CAWSVRGRDPFF
CDR3nt: TGTGCCTGGAGTGTAAGAGGACGGGACCCGTTCTTC

j_gene: TRBJ1-4
abundance: .
len: 15
d_gene: .
v_gene: TRBV5-6
CDR3aa: CASSPSQATNEKLFF
CDR3nt: TGTGCCAGCAGCCCAAGCCAGGCAACTAATGAAAAACTGTTTTTT

j_gene: TRBJ2-7
abundance: .
len: 14
d_gene: .
v_gene: TRBV7-2
CDR3aa: CASSLGIGGYEQYF
CDR3nt: TGTGCCAGCAGCTTAGGTATAGGGGGCTACGAGCAGTACTTC

j_gene: TRBJ2-6
abundance: once
len: 17
d_gene: TRBD1
v_gene: TRBV10-3
CDR3aa: CAISATGGSSGANVLTF
CDR3nt: TGTGCCATCAGTGCCACAGGGGGGAGCTCTGGGGCCAACGTCCTGACTTTC

j_gene: TRBJ2-1
abundance: .
len: 18
d_gene: TRBD2
v_gene: TRBV28
CDR3aa: CASSSRLAGGYSYNEQFF
CDR3nt: TGTGCCAGCAGTTCCAGACTAGCGGGAGGTTACTCCTACAATGAGCAGTTCTTC

j_gene: TRBJ2-1
abundance: .
len: 13
d_gene: .
v_gene: TRBV5-1
CDR3aa: CASSSEIYNEQFF
CDR3nt: TGCGCCAGCAGCTCGGAGATATACAATGAGCAGTTCTTC

j_gene: TRBJ2-5
abundance: .
len: 14
d_gene: TRBD1
v_gene: TRBV2
CDR3aa: CASRTPQGRETQYF
CDR3nt: TGTGCCAGCAGGACCCCACAGGGGAGAGAGACCCAGTACTTC

j_gene: TRBJ2-5
abundance: .
len: 14
d_gene: TRBD2
v_gene: TRBV5-1
CDR3aa: CASSLAGPGETQYF
CDR3nt: TGCGCCAGCAGCTTAGCGGGGCCCGGGGAGACCCAGTACTTC

j_gene: TRBJ1-5
abundance: .
len: 15
d_gene: .
v_gene: TRBV7-8
CDR3aa: CASSLASGKGQPQHF
CDR3nt: TGTGCCAGCAGCTTAGCGTCGGGGAAAGGGCAGCCCCAGCATTTT

j_gene: TRBJ1-1
abundance: .
len: 15
d_gene: TRBD1
v_gene: TRBV5-6
CDR3aa: CASSWTGRRGTEAFF
CDR3nt: TGTGCCAGCAGCTGGACAGGGAGACGAGGCACTGAAGCTTTCTTT

j_gene: TRBJ2-7
abundance: .
len: 12
d_gene: .
v_gene: TRBV10-1
CDR3aa: CASSWTDREQYF
CDR3nt: TGCGCCAGCAGTTGGACGGACCGCGAGCAGTACTTC

j_gene: TRBJ2-1
abundance: .
len: 13
d_gene: .
v_gene: TRBV18
CDR3aa: CASSPVLAQEQFF
CDR3nt: TGTGCCAGCTCACCAGTCCTAGCTCAGGAGCAGTTCTTC

j_gene: TRBJ1-2
abundance: .
len: 12
d_gene: .
v_gene: TRBV28
CDR3aa: CASSSPMGGYTF
CDR3nt: TGTGCCAGCAGTTCTCCGATGGGGGGCTACACCTTC

j_gene: TRBJ1-2
abundance: .
len: 14
d_gene: .
v_gene: TRBV4-1
CDR3aa: CASSGLGRNYGYTF
CDR3nt: TGCGCCAGCAGCGGTCTAGGGCGGAACTATGGCTACACCTTC

j_gene: TRBJ1-2
abundance: .
len: 14
d_gene: .
v_gene: TRBV6-1
CDR3aa: CASSEGPGNYGYTF
CDR3nt: TGTGCCAGTAGTGAAGGCCCAGGAAACTATGGCTACACCTTC

j_gene: TRBJ1-5
abundance: .
len: 13
d_gene: .
v_gene: TRBV11-2
CDR3aa: CASSLAGNQPQHF
CDR3nt: TGTGCCAGCAGCTTGGCGGGAAATCAGCCCCAGCATTTT

j_gene: TRBJ1-4
abundance: .
len: 15
d_gene: .
v_gene: TRBV7-6
CDR3aa: CASSSDVADVEKLFF
CDR3nt: TGTGCCAGCAGTTCGGATGTGGCGGATGTGGAAAAACTGTTTTTT

j_gene: TRBJ1-1
abundance: .
len: 13
d_gene: .
v_gene: TRBV5-1
CDR3aa: CASSFTTNTEAFF
CDR3nt: TGCGCCAGCAGCTTTACCACGAACACTGAAGCTTTCTTT

j_gene: TRBJ2-3
abundance: .
len: 15
d_gene: .
v_gene: TRBV7-9
CDR3aa: CASSRYGLAPDTQYF
CDR3nt: TGTGCCAGCAGCCGTTATGGGCTAGCCCCAGATACGCAGTATTTT

j_gene: TRBJ1-6
abundance: .
len: 14
d_gene: TRBD1
v_gene: TRBV27
CDR3aa: CASSSTGDGSPLHF
CDR3nt: TGTGCCAGCAGTTCAACAGGGGATGGTTCACCCCTCCACTTT

j_gene: TRBJ2-1
abundance: .
len: 16
d_gene: TRBD2
v_gene: TRBV7-9
CDR3aa: CASSLPRTSGYNEQFF
CDR3nt: TGTGCCAGCAGCTTACCCCGGACTAGCGGTTACAATGAGCAGTTCTTC

j_gene: TRBJ2-2
abundance: .
len: 15
d_gene: .
v_gene: TRBV9
CDR3aa: CASSAGPLNTGELFF
CDR3nt: TGTGCCAGCAGCGCGGGACCTTTGAACACCGGGGAGCTGTTTTTT

j_gene: TRBJ2-2
abundance: .
len: 15
d_gene: .
v_gene: TRBV5-1
CDR3aa: CASSFAGPNTGELFF
CDR3nt: TGCGCCAGCAGCTTCGCAGGGCCTAACACCGGGGAGCTGTTTTTT

j_gene: TRBJ1-4
abundance: .
len: 14
d_gene: .
v_gene: TRBV28
CDR3aa: CASSFDLGGEKLFF
CDR3nt: TGTGCCAGCAGTTTCGACTTGGGAGGCGAAAAACTGTTTTTT

j_gene: TRBJ1-1
abundance: .
len: 14
d_gene: .
v_gene: TRBV5-1
CDR3aa: CASAPEIYYSEAFF
CDR3nt: TGCGCCAGCGCCCCGGAAATCTATTATAGTGAAGCTTTCTTT

j_gene: TRBJ2-2
abundance: .
len: 14
d_gene: TRBD1
v_gene: TRBV2
CDR3aa: CASSVTGGTGELFF
CDR3nt: TGTGCCAGCAGCGTTACAGGGGGAACCGGGGAGCTGTTTTTT

j_gene: TRBJ2-3
abundance: .
len: 14
d_gene: TRBD2
v_gene: TRBV18
CDR3aa: CASSPGGVPDTQYF
CDR3nt: TGTGCCAGCTCACCAGGGGGGGTCCCAGATACGCAGTATTTT

j_gene: TRBJ2-1
abundance: .
len: 14
d_gene: .
v_gene: TRBV4-3
CDR3aa: CASSQVGGYNEQFF
CDR3nt: TGCGCCAGCAGCCAAGTCGGGGGCTACAATGAGCAGTTCTTC

j_gene: TRBJ2-1
abundance: few
len: 16
d_gene: .
v_gene: TRBV29-1
CDR3aa: CSVGDDTVGGYNEQFF
CDR3nt: TGCAGCGTTGGGGATGATACCGTTGGAGGATACAATGAGCAGTTCTTC

j_gene: TRBJ2-3
abundance: .
len: 17
d_gene: .
v_gene: TRBV7-3
CDR3aa: CASSLRRGSAGTDTQYF
CDR3nt: TGTGCCAGCAGCTTAAGGAGGGGGTCAGCTGGCACAGATACGCAGTATTTT

j_gene: TRBJ2-1
abundance: .
len: 14
d_gene: .
v_gene: TRBV2
CDR3aa: CATHFKSRSDVQFF
CDR3nt: TGTGCCACACACTTTAAATCCAGGTCCGATGTGCAGTTCTTC

j_gene: TRBJ2-5
abundance: once
len: 16
d_gene: TRBD2
v_gene: TRBV5-1
CDR3aa: CASSLAALAAQETQYF
CDR3nt: TGCGCCAGCAGCTTGGCGGCTCTAGCGGCCCAAGAGACCCAGTACTTC

j_gene: TRBJ2-7
abundance: .
len: 16
d_gene: TRBD1
v_gene: TRBV7-2
CDR3aa: CASSLRSGQASYEQYF
CDR3nt: TGTGCCAGCAGTTTACGATCCGGACAGGCATCCTACGAGCAGTACTTC

j_gene: TRBJ1-4
abundance: .
len: 15
d_gene: .
v_gene: TRBV4-3
CDR3aa: CASSQDVQGWEKLFF
CDR3nt: TGCGCCAGCAGCCAAGATGTACAGGGTTGGGAAAAACTGTTTTTT

j_gene: TRBJ2-7
abundance: .
len: 15
d_gene: .
v_gene: TRBV7-2
CDR3aa: CASSLQGGTSYEQYF
CDR3nt: TGTGCCAGCAGCTTACAGGGGGGGACCTCCTACGAGCAGTACTTC

j_gene: TRBJ2-1
abundance: .
len: 17
d_gene: TRBD1
v_gene: TRBV7-2
CDR3aa: CASSSPYHRGQISEQFF
CDR3nt: TGTGCCAGCAGCTCACCATACCATCGGGGACAGATAAGTGAGCAGTTCTTC

j_gene: TRBJ1-5
abundance: .
len: 13
d_gene: .
v_gene: TRBV28
CDR3aa: CATQGLSNQPQHF
CDR3nt: TGTGCCACCCAGGGCCTTAGCAATCAGCCCCAGCATTTT

j_gene: TRBJ2-3
abundance: .
len: 17
d_gene: TRBD2
v_gene: TRBV15
CDR3aa: CATSSSNGGGLTDTQYF
CDR3nt: TGTGCCACCAGCAGTTCCAATGGGGGGGGTCTCACAGATACGCAGTATTTT

j_gene: TRBJ2-3
abundance: .
len: 19
d_gene: TRBD2
v_gene: TRBV13
CDR3aa: CASSLRGLAGGWGTDTQYF
CDR3nt: TGTGCCAGCAGCCTCCGGGGACTAGCGGGAGGCTGGGGCACAGATACGCAGTATTTT

j_gene: TRBJ2-3
abundance: .
len: 15
d_gene: TRBD2
v_gene: TRBV28
CDR3aa: CASSLLRTSADTQYF
CDR3nt: TGTGCCAGCAGTCTTCTCAGGACTAGTGCAGATACGCAGTATTTT

j_gene: TRBJ1-2
abundance: once
len: 14
d_gene: TRBD1
v_gene: TRBV10-3
CDR3aa: CAISDRAVAYGYTF
CDR3nt: TGTGCCATCAGCGACAGGGCAGTAGCCTATGGCTACACCTTC

j_gene: TRBJ2-1
abundance: .
len: 15
d_gene: .
v_gene: TRBV27
CDR3aa: CASSFERNNYNEQFF
CDR3nt: TGTGCCAGCAGTTTTGAGAGAAATAACTACAATGAGCAGTTCTTC

j_gene: TRBJ2-7
abundance: .
len: 15
d_gene: TRBD1
v_gene: TRBV19
CDR3aa: CASSILQGAVREQYF
CDR3nt: TGTGCCAGTAGTATCCTCCAGGGGGCGGTGCGCGAGCAGTACTTC

j_gene: TRBJ2-1
abundance: .
len: 16
d_gene: .
v_gene: TRBV28
CDR3aa: CASIPLYGKESNEQFF
CDR3nt: TGTGCCAGCATCCCTCTGTACGGAAAGGAATCCAATGAGCAGTTCTTC

j_gene: TRBJ2-4
abundance: .
len: 13
d_gene: .
v_gene: TRBV19
CDR3aa: CASSIDVGNIQYF
CDR3nt: TGTGCCAGTAGTATAGATGTGGGAAACATTCAGTACTTC